This TCR beta chain was sequenced for a study of CD8 T cells in ankylosing spondylitis. Study-level points and caveats: Significant enrichment of disease-linked clones was reportedly seen in matched ankylosing spondylitis synovial fluid. Relatively rare in peripheral blood, disease-linked clones were also CD8+. Made up of about eight highly homologous variants, a TCR beta motif appeared characteristic of ankylosing spondylitis blood.

The TCR beta libraries were generated through quantitative 5'-RACE incorporating molecular barcodes. TCRdb reprocessed the 5' RACE reads via MiXCR and lists one record per CDR3 protein. Seen here are tens of thousands of distinct CDR3 sequences, roughly 5.2% observed once, and the top ten hold 2.2%. CDR1 is SGHVS and CDR2 is FQNEAQ in the germline V gene. This CDR3 comprises 17 residues. V was shortened by 1 base and J by 4 bases, with 18 bases between the two germline ends. Ten or more counts support this clonotype. Its antigen is unknown. This chain links TRBV7-8 with TRBJ2-3, with D hard to call. The source is a male donor with ankylosing spondylitis or in good health (not recorded which). Sequencing was carried out using blood, either unsorted or a sorted T cell fraction (not recorded which). CDR3 DNA: TGTGCCAGCAGCTTAGATAGGAGCAGCCCGAGGCCAGATACGCAGTATTTT. Amino acids: CASSLDRSSPRPDTQYF.